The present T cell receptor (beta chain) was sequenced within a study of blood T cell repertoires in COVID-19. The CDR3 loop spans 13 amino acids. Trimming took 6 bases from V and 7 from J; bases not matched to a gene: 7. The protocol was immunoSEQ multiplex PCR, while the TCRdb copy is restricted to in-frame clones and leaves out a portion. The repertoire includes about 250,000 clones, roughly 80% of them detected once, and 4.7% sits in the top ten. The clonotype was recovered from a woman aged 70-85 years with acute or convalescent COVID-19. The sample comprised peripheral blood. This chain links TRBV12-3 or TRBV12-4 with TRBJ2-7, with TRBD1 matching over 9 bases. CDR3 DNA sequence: TGTGCCAGCAGCCGGGGACAGGGAGGAGAGCAGTACTTC. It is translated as CASSRGQGGEQYF.